These 20 T cell receptor beta chains were sequenced from one sample in a study of blood T cell repertoires in COVID-19. Produced via immunoSEQ multiplex PCR; TCRdb's table is partial and in-frame only. The table includes roughly 300,000 clones, around 86% detected once. Source material: peripheral blood. These receptors were collected from a woman aged 45-65 years with acute or convalescent COVID-19.

This chain connects TRBV28 to TRBJ1-1; TRBD1 is a possible D gene (6 bases). V gave up 8 bases and J gave up 3 bases, with 10 bases separating them. Germline CDR1 MDHEN, CDR2 SYDVKM. This CDR3 spans 12 amino acids. CDR3 sequence: CASRTVDTEAFF. CDR3 DNA sequence: TGTGCCAGCCGGACAGTAGACACTGAAGCTTTCTTT.

The V gene is TRBV4-1, the J gene TRBJ2-1; unclear D gene. The CDR3 runs 14 residues. In germline, CDR1 is MGHRA, CDR2 YSYEKL. V dropped 0 bases and J dropped 8 bases, with 11 bases sitting between them. CDR3 sequence (DNA): TGCGCCAGCAGCCAAGACTCCACTCTCCATGAGCAGTTCTTC. It encodes CASSQDSTLHEQFF.

This clone appeared a single time. V usage is TRBV9 and J usage is TRBJ2-7; the D gene is possibly TRBD1 (6 bases). CDR3 size: 17 residues. From germline, CDR1 is SGDLS and CDR2 YYNGEE. Trimming took off 2 bases at V and 3 bases at J, with 21 bases between the two ends. CDR3: CASSVLAGTLSVYEQYF. In nucleotides, the CDR3 is TGTGCCAGCAGCGTCTTAGCAGGGACACTTTCGGTCTACGAGCAGTACTTC.

The rearrangement joins TRBV7-2 to TRBJ2-7; 8 positions match TRBD1. Germline V CDR1 and CDR2: SGHTA, FQGNSA. The CDR3 is 18 residues long. J gave up 5 bases and V 2 bases, and 17 bases lay outside the gene matches. The CDR3 nucleotides are TGTGCCAGCAGCTTAACTCCCCTGGGGACAGGTATCGTCCACGAGCAGTACTTC. It is translated as CASSLTPLGTGIVHEQYF.

The genes are TRBV15 and TRBJ2-1; TRBD2 matches at 7 bases. The CDR3 is made up of 15 amino acids. Trimming took 2 bases from V and 1 from J; bases not matched to a gene: 2. Per germline, CDR1 LNHNV and CDR2 YYDKDF (reference sequence). The DNA of the CDR3 is TGTGCCACCAGCAGAACTAGCGATTCCTACAATGAGCAGTTCTTC. This codes for CATSRTSDSYNEQFF.

The chain couples TRBV9 to TRBJ1-1; 9 nucleotides line up with TRBD1. The V gene's germline CDR1 is SGDLS and CDR2 YYNGEE. V was pared by 4 bases and J by 2 bases, with 3 bases of the junction left unmatched. CDR3 length: 14 residues. The CDR3 reads CASSSDRGNTEAFF. The CDR3 DNA reads TGTGCCAGCAGCTCGGACAGGGGAAACACTGAAGCTTTCTTT. The whole variable domain, remainder taken from reference TRBV9 and TRBJ1-1, is DSGVTQTPKHLITATGQRVTLRCSPRSGDLSVYWYQQSLDQGLQFLIQYYNGEERAKGNILERFSAQQFPDLHSELNLSSLELGDSALYFCASSSDRGNTEAFFGQGTRLTVV.

The chain recombines TRBV27 with TRBJ1-2; TRBD1 matches at 10 bases. The V segment lost 2 bases and the J segment 7 bases; nucleotides outside the gene matches: 7. Germline assignment: CDR1 MNHEY and CDR2 SMNVEV (reference sequence). The CDR3 covers 15 residues. The CDR3 DNA is TGTGCCAGCAGTTTAGGGACAGGGGAGCGGCGTGGCTACACCTTC. Translation: CASSLGTGERRGYTF.

The chain recombines TRBV20-1 with TRBJ2-1; D is perhaps TRBD2 (6 bases). Per germline, CDR1 DFQATT and CDR2 SNEGSKA (reference sequence). The CDR3 extends over 10 amino acids. V lost 5 bases, J lost 15 bases, and 14 bases lay in between. The CDR3, as DNA: TGCAGTGCTCAGATGGGGAGGCTGTTCTTC. This encodes CSAQMGRLFF.

This rearrangement joins TRBV10-3 to TRBJ1-1; no clear D gene. The CDR3 totals 14 residues. Trimming took off 6 bases at V and 2 bases at J, with 13 bases between the two ends. Germline V gene data show CDR1 as ENHRY and CDR2 as SYGVKD. This CDR3 is CAISHREPNTEAFF. CDR3 sequence (DNA): TGTGCCATCAGCCACAGAGAACCTAACACTGAAGCTTTCTTT.

This chain uses TRBV9 with TRBJ2-7; TRBD1 matches 9 bases. Germline lookup yields CDR1 SGDLS and CDR2 YYNGEE. J was trimmed by 4 bases and V by 6 bases; bases with no gene match: 14. The CDR3 runs to 16 residues. CDR3 DNA: TGTGCCAGCAACAGTGGGGGACAGGGAAATTCTTACGAGCAGTACTTC. Translation: CASNSGGQGNSYEQYF.

The chain uses TRBV4-1 and TRBJ1-1; perhaps TRBD1 as D (5 bases). CDR3 size: 15 residues. From germline, CDR1 is MGHRA and CDR2 YSYEKL. V shed 6 bases and J shed 5 bases, with 19 bases lying between them. CDR3 region: CASRYAGRGETEAFF. The DNA for the CDR3 is TGCGCCAGCAGATATGCAGGGCGTGGTGAGACTGAAGCTTTCTTT.

The J gene is TRBJ2-2, the V gene TRBV4-3; D not resolved. V was trimmed by 0 bases and J by 3 bases, leaving 14 bases between them. The CDR3 length is 17 residues. The germline V gene encodes CDR1 LGHNA and CDR2 YSLEER. The CDR3 here is CASSQELARWDTGELFF. The CDR3 nucleotides are TGCGCCAGCAGCCAAGAATTGGCGAGGTGGGACACCGGGGAGCTGTTTTTT.

The V and J genes are TRBV5-1 and TRBJ2-2; possibly TRBD1 for D (6 bases). Germline V lookup: CDR1 SGHRS, CDR2 YFSETQ. The CDR3 is 17 residues long. The V end lost 5 bases, the J end lost 4 bases, and 21 bases lay between the germline ends. CDR3 in DNA: TGCGCCAGCAGACCCCGGGACACGAGTTCACCCACCGGGGAGCTGTTTTTT. Translating it yields CASRPRDTSSPTGELFF.

V and J are TRBV24-1 and TRBJ2-1; 14 bases align to TRBD2. Trimming took 4 bases from V and 1 from J; bases not matched to a gene: 11. CDR3 size: 20 residues. Germline V gives CDR1 KGHDR, CDR2 SFDVKD. The CDR3 protein is CATSDPGGTSGSGSYNEQFF. The CDR3 coding sequence is TGTGCCACCAGTGACCCCGGGGGGACTAGCGGGAGCGGTTCCTACAATGAGCAGTTCTTC.

The rearrangement joins TRBV27 to TRBJ2-1, with 8 bases that match TRBD2. J lost 5 bases, V lost 1 base, and 7 bases had no gene match. The CDR3 totals 16 residues. From germline, CDR1 is MNHEY and CDR2 SMNVEV (reference sequence). The CDR3 DNA reads TGTGCCAGCAGTTTATGGGTGGGACTAGGAGACAATGAGCAGTTCTTC. This translates into CASSLWVGLGDNEQFF.

The chain has TRBV20-1 and TRBJ2-3; D is possibly TRBD1 (6 bases). Trimming removed 3 bases from V and 0 bases from J, with 16 bases in between. Looked up from germline, CDR1 is DFQATT and CDR2 is SNEGSKA (reference sequence). CDR3 length: 16 amino acids. DNA of the CDR3: TGCAGTGCTAGTGGGGGCCCCAGAACGAGCACAGATACGCAGTATTTT. Its translation: CSASGGPRTSTDTQYF.

Of note for this clone: Other nucleotide sequences from this sample produce the same CDR3. This chain connects TRBV15 to TRBJ2-1, with 10 bases that match TRBD2. The germline V gene encodes CDR1 LNHNV and CDR2 YYDKDF (reference sequence). The V and J ends lost 1 base and 4 bases, in that order; junction bases with no gene match: 1. This CDR3 is built from 15 residues. The CDR3 nucleotides are TGTGCCACCAGCAGAGGGACTAGCGGTTACAATGAGCAGTTCTTC. Amino acids: CATSRGTSGYNEQFF.

The chain uses TRBV6-5 and TRBJ1-5; D not certain. The CDR3 length is 15 residues. Germline values: CDR1 MNHEY, CDR2 SVGAGI. V lost 5 bases and J 3 bases, leaving 14 bases between the germline ends. CDR3 sequence: CASSQERHVNQPQHF. The CDR3 nucleotides are TGTGCCAGCAGTCAGGAAAGACACGTCAATCAGCCCCAGCATTTT.

In this sample, this clone turned up a few times. The V call is TRBV2, the J call TRBJ1-6; D ambiguous. This CDR3 comprises 13 residues. V shed 6 bases and J shed 3 bases, with 6 bases lying between them. Germline loops: CDR1 SNHLY, CDR2 FYNNEI. CDR3 in amino acids: CASRQNYNSPLHF. CDR3 nucleotide sequence: TGTGCCAGCAGGCAGAACTATAATTCACCCCTCCACTTT.

The chain carries TRBV7-9 and TRBJ1-6; 7 nucleotides match TRBD1. This CDR3 contains 15 residues. The germline V gene encodes CDR1 SEHNR and CDR2 FQNEAQ (reference sequence). V shed 6 bases, J shed 8 bases, and the junction held 10 bases outside the gene matches. This CDR3 is CASRANRGGDSPLHF. The CDR3 DNA reads TGTGCCAGCAGAGCAAACAGGGGAGGAGATTCACCCCTCCACTTT.